These 13 T cell receptor beta chains came from one sample sequenced in a study of early T cells in non-severe SARS-CoV-2 infection. TCRdb itself ran the 5' RACE reads through MiXCR, one entry per CDR3 protein. The sample consists of 80,000 or so distinct CDR3 sequences, 10% to 12% of them appearing once. The material was whole blood, obtained at baseline. These TCRs come from an adult who was a healthcare worker with PCR-confirmed SARS-CoV-2 infection or an uninfected control (not recorded which).

This clonotype was seen at least ten times. The chain couples TRBV20-1 to TRBJ2-3; 7 positions match TRBD2. J was trimmed by 3 bases and V by 2 bases; bases with no gene match: 8. The CDR3 totals 15 residues. The germline V gene has CDR1 DFQATT and CDR2 SNEGSKA (reference sequence). The CDR3 DNA sequence: TGCAGTGCTAGATCGGGGGGTGTAGCAACAGATACGCAGTATTTT. As protein: CSARSGGVATDTQYF.

V gene TRBV20-1 combines with J gene TRBJ1-1, with 7 positions matching TRBD1. The CDR3 has 14 residues. V shed 3 bases and J 3 bases; nucleotides not matched to a gene: 7. Germline-derived CDR1 and CDR2 are DFQATT and SNEGSKA (reference sequence). The CDR3 coding sequence is TGCAGTGCTAGGCAGACAGGGTCGGACACTGAAGCTTTCTTT. Encoded protein: CSARQTGSDTEAFF.

V gene TRBV28 combines with J gene TRBJ2-5; D unresolved. With 10 bases removed from V and 4 bases from J, the gap between germline ends came to 19 bases. The CDR3 covers 14 residues. Per germline, CDR1 MDHEN and CDR2 SYDVKM. CDR3 region: CATSTLQGGETQYF. CDR3 nucleotide sequence: TGTGCCACCTCCACCCTCCAAGGTGGAGAGACCCAGTACTTC.

V usage is TRBV7-9 and J usage is TRBJ1-6; D remains ambiguous. The V gene lost 5 bases and the J gene lost 7 bases, with 9 bases spanning the gap. This CDR3 region has 13 residues. The germline CDR1 and CDR2 sequences are SEHNR and FQNEAQ (reference sequence). CDR3 sequence (DNA): TGTGCCAGCAGCCAAGCAAGGAATTCACCCCTCCACTTT. Its translation: CASSQARNSPLHF.

This chain links TRBV2 with TRBJ2-3, with 9 bases lining up with TRBD2. Germline V gives CDR1 SNHLY, CDR2 FYNNEI. There are 15 residues in the CDR3. The J segment lost 5 bases and the V segment lost 5 bases, leaving 8 bases of the junction unmatched. The chain's CDR3 is CASSRRGGPVDTQYF. The DNA of the CDR3 is TGTGCCAGCAGTAGGCGGGGGGGGCCTGTAGATACGCAGTATTTT.

This clonotype was detected many times. The chain uses TRBV18 and TRBJ2-5, with TRBD1 identical over 7 bases. With V trimmed by 4 bases and J by 2 bases, 1 base remained unmatched. CDR3 size: 13 residues. Germline values: CDR1 KGHSH, CDR2 LQKENI. CDR3 region: CASSRGQQETQYF. The CDR3 DNA reads as TGTGCCAGCTCACGGGGACAGCAAGAGACCCAGTACTTC.

The sample holds many counts of this clonotype. The CDR3 loop reads CARDRSQKAEYEQYF. CDR3 DNA sequence: TGTGCCCGAGACCGGAGTCAGAAGGCCGAATACGAGCAGTACTTC. This chain connects TRBV21-1 to TRBJ2-7. TRBV21-1 is shown as a pseudogene. There are 15 residues in the CDR3.

This clonotype has at least ten counts. The V and J genes are TRBV2 and TRBJ1-1; D is possibly TRBD1 (5 bases). Trimming took 6 bases from V and 2 from J, leaving 13 bases between them. The CDR3 covers 14 residues. Germline assignment: CDR1 SNHLY and CDR2 FYNNEI. The DNA for the CDR3 is TGTGCCAGCAGGTCCTTTACAGGAAACACTGAAGCTTTCTTT. This sequence encodes CASRSFTGNTEAFF.

This clonotype was seen a few times. This rearrangement joins TRBV28 to TRBJ2-2; TRBD1 aligns across 11 bases. The CDR3 has 16 amino acids. Germline-derived CDR1 and CDR2 are MDHEN and SYDVKM. V shed 8 bases and J 5 bases; nucleotides not matched to a gene: 10. The CDR3 bases are TGTGCCAGCCGCAGGGGCGGGACAGGGGGGACCGGGGAGCTGTTTTTT. Amino acid sequence: CASRRGGTGGTGELFF.

The chain links TRBV29-1 to TRBJ2-3; TRBD2 might be the D (5 bases). Germline assignment: CDR1 SQVTM and CDR2 ANQGSEA. This CDR3 is 16 amino acids long. With 3 bases removed from V and 4 bases from J, the gap between germline ends came to 20 bases. CDR3 loop: CSVERGGAELADTQYF. The CDR3 DNA reads TGCAGCGTTGAGAGAGGAGGAGCGGAGCTGGCAGATACGCAGTATTTT.

V gene TRBV4-1 combines with J gene TRBJ1-1; D might be TRBD1 (6 bases). Germline CDR1 and CDR2: MGHRA and YSYEKL. The germline V and J ends were trimmed by 0 bases and 3 bases, with 20 bases remaining between them. The length of the CDR3 is 18 residues. The CDR3 is CASSQDSPHTGFDTEAFF. The CDR3 bases are TGCGCCAGCAGCCAAGATTCCCCTCATACAGGGTTTGACACTGAAGCTTTCTTT.

Remarks on this clonotype: Its ends do not fully match the called genes, so a read error is possible. The chain has TRBV15 and TRBJ1-3, with 8 nucleotides matching TRBD1. Germline lookup yields CDR1 LNHNV and CDR2 YYDKDF (reference sequence). The CDR3 consists of 16 residues. CDR3 DNA sequence: TGTGCCTCCAGCAGAGGGGACAGGCTCTCTGGAAACACCATATATTTT. Translating gives CASSRGDRLSGNTIYF.

The V gene is TRBV7-9, the J gene TRBJ2-3; 13 bases are a match to TRBD2. The trim removed 4 bases at V and 3 bases at J, leaving 13 bases unmatched. This CDR3 comprises 19 residues. Germline CDR1 reads SEHNR; CDR2 reads FQNEAQ (reference sequence). The CDR3 DNA follows: TGTGCCAGCAGCTCACCCGGGACTAGCGGGGCCCTAACTACAGATACGCAGTATTTT. The encoded protein is CASSSPGTSGALTTDTQYF.